The present TCR beta chain was sequenced within a study of shared clonotypes between healthy human individuals (dated by TCRdb to 2020 to 2022). In the study overall: The cohort included three men and two women between 18 and 49 years of age. For each donor, CD4 naive and CD4 memory were each given three plates, CD8 naive was given two plates, and CD8 memory was given one plate. Different laboratories and diverse techniques were used to prepare libraries and sequence TCR repertoires, to increase sequencing depth and limit assay-specific biases. The study deeply sequenced blood TCR repertoires of about five healthy adults to estimate repertoire size and the extent of clonotype sharing between individuals. Per donor, leukapheresis produced somewhere between about 0.85 and 9.5 billion PBMCs. Overall study outcomes, separate from this receptor: When a few donors were compared, the shared fraction of clonotypes was about 5% for naive CD4, about 4% for naive CD8, about 2.4% for memory CD4, and around 0.4% for memory CD8. Based on pairwise subsampling, the degree of clonotype sharing among donors was expected to be affected by sequencing depth. The genetic and exposure-history diversity represented was limited by the small number of donors. Rarefaction of sorted-subset datasets indicated incomplete sequencing despite the large sequencing depth. Naive subsets generally had larger estimated clonotype richness than memory subsets did. Higher generation probabilities were observed for clonotypes shared by all four sorted-subset donors than for non-shared clonotypes. Sampling was limited to blood, and TCR repertoires in tissue likely differ from TCR repertoires in blood.

CDR1 and CDR2, per the germline V gene (reference sequence), are LNHDA and SQIVND. V lost 6 bases and J lost 2 bases; the stretch between them is 14 bases long. Spanning cysteine to phenylalanine, the CDR3 consists of 14 amino acids. The entry retains the CDR3 DNA only, 42 bases that are in frame from base 1. Using the deep immunoSEQ assay, TCR CDR3 regions were amplified from genomic DNA by multiplex PCR. Extracted genomic DNA from each cell subset was distributed evenly across all wells of several immunoSEQ 96-well plates, and each plate was treated as a replicate. For sorted subsets, each replicate PCR was loaded with about 200 ng genomic DNA, equivalent to 30,000 or so T cell genomes. The purified libraries were quantified using a Qubit 3.0 fluorometer, sized with a Bioanalyzer 2100, and then quantified again using the KAPA Library Quantification kit. Every immunoSEQ 96-well plate was sequenced on a dedicated single-read 150-cycle Illumina NextSeq 550 flow cell. The authors' analysis ran thus. Because only junctional sequences without quality scores were contained in the immunoSEQ output, filtering matching that applied to full-length reads could not be performed. Sequences were annotated with PyIR, a Python wrapper for IgBLAST v1.9, using IMGT germline references to assign V/J genes and CDR3. Reads were filtered out if the reads had weak V/J assignments (E-value above 1e-6), no CDR3, stop codons, out-of-frame junctions, or ambiguous translated residues. V3J clonotypes were defined as sequences sharing the same inferred V gene, J gene, and CDR3 amino acid sequence. Percentage overlap between repertoires was computed as shared unique clonotypes divided by the size of the smaller repertoire. RTK rarefaction, the Chao1 estimator, and Recon v2.1 estimates of unobserved clonotypes were used to assess repertoire richness. OLGA was used to compute generation probabilities for all TCRbeta clonotypes that the gDNA method yielded from a few donors. The source is immuneACCESS, and TCRdb retained only in-frame sequences with V and J called. Part of the clones is not carried over; for the studies checked, unresolved V genes explain less than half of this, and the remainder is unexplained. V, J and clone size are those of that table, while D and trimming were read from the DNA. The sample contains a few hundred thousand clones, almost 97% of them found a single time. Together, the top ten hold about 0.06% of the sample.

Donors were healthy HIV-negative adults with no recently reported acute infections or vaccinations. Only Caucasian adults living in Nashville, Tennessee, USA were represented among the donors. CD4+ T cells were enriched by magnetic negative selection, after which naive cells were positively selected on CD45RA and the negative fraction was taken as the memory subset. Blood was collected by leukapheresis, and PBMCs were isolated by Ficoll-Histopaque density gradient centrifugation and then cryopreserved in liquid nitrogen vapor phase. Analytical flow cytometry was used to check the purity and quantity of every magnetically sorted T cell population. Genomic DNA was isolated from each sorted fraction and quantified by UV absorbance on a Nanodrop 2000c. Comments on this clone: The antigen it recognizes is unknown. The sample holds no much larger clone one base away, and base qualities are not on file.

The rearrangement combines TRBV19 with TRBJ2-7; no D gene can be assigned with confidence. The sequence came from a young woman in good health. The source material was naive CD4+ T cells sorted from blood. Explained via the paper, the cell subset or site label denotes: CD45RA+ positively selected. The nucleotides read TGTGCCAGTAGCCGGGCGACACTTACCTACGAGCAGTACTTC. The translation is CASSRATLTYEQYF.